One and the same sample provided the 24 T cell receptor beta chains below, sequenced in a study of human T cells and chemical hapten exposure. The time point is: patch test 2, 6 weeks after DPC sensitization. The treatment denotes: therapeutic diphenylcyclopropenone sensitization with weekly scalp DPC. TCRdb fed the RACE reads into MiXCR, producing one record per CDR3 protein. Here the sample spans about 54,000 distinct CDR3 sequences, about 10% being singletons. This sample comprised whole blood, obtained in connection with sensitization to the hapten diphenylcyclopropenone (DPC). All receptors derive from a woman aged 50 to 60 with alopecia areata. Some clones in this sample may be carry-over from other donors' samples.

This clonotype turned up a few times. The CDR3 here is CASSRDGGGAQETQYF. The CDR3 DNA reads TGCGCCAGCAGCCGAGATGGCGGGGGGGCCCAAGAGACCCAGTACTTC. The rearrangement links TRBV5-1 to TRBJ2-5; TRBD2 matches at 9 bases. Looked up from germline, CDR1 is SGHRS and CDR2 is YFSETQ. The CDR3 totals 16 residues. Trimming removed 4 bases from V and 1 base from J; junction bases left unmatched: 8. The whole variable domain, remainder taken from reference TRBV5-1 and TRBJ2-5, is KAGVTQTPRYLIKTRGQQVTLSCSPISGHRSVSWYQQTPGQGLQFLFEYFSETQRNKGNFPGRFSGRQFSNSRSEMNVSTLELGDSALYLCASSRDGGGAQETQYFGPGTRLLVL.

This clonotype was observed at least ten times. The chain joins TRBV9 to TRBJ1-1, with D possibly matching TRBD1 (6 bases). V was trimmed by 4 bases and J by 4 bases, leaving 14 bases between them. This CDR3 has 14 amino acids. CDR1 and CDR2 (germline): SGDLS, YYNGEE. CDR3 in DNA: TGTGCCAGCAGCCCCCCCAGGGGACTCACTGAAGCTTTCTTT. Residues: CASSPPRGLTEAFF.

The V call is TRBV12-3 or TRBV12-4, the J call TRBJ1-1, with 8 positions matching TRBD1. This CDR3 has 15 residues. Losses at the gene ends were 2 bases for V and 1 base for J; bases not matched to a gene: 3. CDR3 region: CASSLIQGGNTEAFF. In DNA form, the CDR3 reads TGTGCCAGCAGTTTAATACAGGGGGGGAACACTGAAGCTTTCTTT.

This clonotype showed up many times. This chain links TRBV6-2 or TRBV6-3 with TRBJ1-1; D may be TRBD1 (6 bases). The CDR3 is made up of 15 amino acids. CDR1 MNHEY and CDR2 SVGEGT come from the germline V gene. V was cut by 7 bases and J by 5 bases, with 20 bases left in between. The CDR3 protein is CASTERTPTGTEAFF. The CDR3, as DNA: TGTGCCAGCACCGAACGGACCCCTACAGGGACTGAAGCTTTCTTT.

The table lists this clonotype with a few counts. This chain links TRBV20-1 with TRBJ1-6; no reliable D call. The V and J ends lost 2 bases and 8 bases respectively, with 7 bases between them. CDR1 and CDR2 (germline): DFQATT, SNEGSKA (reference sequence). CDR3 length equals 12 residues. The CDR3 here is CSARQVDSPLHF. CDR3 coding DNA: TGCAGTGCTAGACAAGTGGATTCACCCCTCCACTTT.

This clonotype was detected ten times or more. The CDR3 reads CASSPQRGFMNTEAFF. The DNA for the CDR3 is TGTGCCAGCAGCCCCCAAAGGGGGTTTATGAACACTGAAGCTTTCTTT. V is TRBV7-6 and J is TRBJ1-1; TRBD1 might be the D (6 bases). Germline V gives CDR1 SGHVS, CDR2 FNYEAQ. The CDR3 is 16 amino acids. V gave up 5 bases and J gave up 0 bases, with 16 bases separating them.

This clonotype turned up a few times. The chain links TRBV28 to TRBJ2-7; 11 bases map to TRBD2. The CDR3 runs to 17 residues. The trim removed 5 bases at V and 0 bases at J, leaving 9 bases unmatched. CDR1 MDHEN and CDR2 SYDVKM come from the germline V gene. CDR3 nucleotides: TGTGCCAGCAGTCCCGTCCGGACTAGCGGGCCCTCCTACGAGCAGTACTTC. This translates into CASSPVRTSGPSYEQYF.

A few counts support this clonotype. The rearrangement links TRBV4-3 to TRBJ2-4, with D possibly TRBD1 on 6 matching bases. The CDR3 covers 15 residues. Trimming left V 0 bases short and J 6 bases short, with 12 bases between. Germline assignment: CDR1 LGHNA and CDR2 YSLEER. DNA for the CDR3: TGCGCCAGCAGCCAAGACGCAGGGGACGGAAACATTCAGTACTTC. Its translation is CASSQDAGDGNIQYF.

J is TRBJ2-3 and V is TRBV18; D gene unclear. The V and J ends lost 0 bases and 3 bases respectively, with 10 bases between them. The CDR3 has 15 amino acids. In germline, CDR1 is KGHSH, CDR2 LQKENI. The CDR3 spells CASSPPVHPTDTQYF. CDR3 nucleotides: TGTGCCAGCTCACCACCGGTTCACCCGACAGATACGCAGTATTTT.

This clonotype has more than one count but fewer than ten. The chain carries TRBV4-1 and TRBJ2-2, with TRBD2 matching over 9 bases. Germline trimming cut 4 bases from V and 5 bases from J; bases unmatched to any gene: 20. Germline CDR1 and CDR2: MGHRA and YSYEKL. The CDR3 sequence is 20 residues long. The CDR3 DNA reads TGCGCCAGCAGCCCATCGGGGGTCGGCGGGAGGGCCTCAGGGACCGGGGAGCTGTTTTTT. Amino acids: CASSPSGVGGRASGTGELFF.

This clonotype was seen a handful of times. The V and J genes are TRBV5-1 and TRBJ1-1; no clear D gene. V shed 7 bases and J shed 1 base, with 8 bases lying between them. There are 12 residues in the CDR3. Germline-derived CDR1 and CDR2 are SGHRS and YFSETQ. The CDR3 DNA reads TGCGCCAGCTCGGTCGGGAACACTGAAGCTTTCTTT. Amino acids: CASSVGNTEAFF.

Ten or more counts support this clonotype. J is TRBJ2-7 and V is TRBV20-1; 7 nucleotides align to TRBD1. This CDR3 region has 15 residues. J was trimmed by 4 bases and V by 4 bases; bases with no gene match: 13. Per germline, CDR1 DFQATT and CDR2 SNEGSKA (reference sequence). In DNA, the CDR3 is TGCAGTGCTACCGCGAGGGGGCTTATACCTTACGAGCAGTACTTC. Translation gives CSATARGLIPYEQYF.

The chain is built from TRBV3-1 and TRBJ2-3; 13 bases agree with TRBD2. The germline gives CDR1 LGHDT, CDR2 YNNKEL (reference sequence). Trimming removed 4 bases from V and 6 bases from J; junction bases left unmatched: 7. The CDR3 extends over 16 amino acids. CDR3 loop: CASSLQGLAGVDTQYF. The CDR3 nucleotides are TGTGCCAGCAGCCTCCAAGGACTAGCGGGAGTGGATACGCAGTATTTT.

This clonotype came up many times. CDR3 sequence: CSAWRQNTEAFF. CDR3 nucleotide sequence: TGCAGTGCCTGGAGGCAGAACACTGAAGCTTTCTTT. This rearrangement joins TRBV20-1 to TRBJ1-1; D call uncertain. The germline CDR1 and CDR2 sequences are DFQATT and SNEGSKA (reference sequence). V shed 6 bases and J shed 1 base, with 9 bases lying between them. This CDR3 has 12 residues.

This clonotype was observed a few times. This rearrangement joins TRBV2 to TRBJ2-1; weak D call: TRBD2 (5 bases). CDR3 length: 12 amino acids. Deletions cut 8 bases from V and 9 bases from J, with 14 bases between. Germline V gene lookup returns CDR1 SNHLY and CDR2 FYNNEI. The CDR3 DNA follows: TGTGCCAGCGGACTGATTTTGGGTGAGCAGTTCTTC. As protein: CASGLILGEQFF.

This clonotype has only a few counts. V gene TRBV2 combines with J gene TRBJ2-3; 11 bases align to TRBD2. The CDR3 consists of 16 residues. Trimming took 1 base from V and 2 from J; bases not matched to a gene: 2. Germline values: CDR1 SNHLY, CDR2 FYNNEI. The CDR3 sequence: CASSEGLAGSTDTQYF. CDR3 nucleotides: TGTGCCAGCAGTGAAGGACTAGCGGGGTCCACAGATACGCAGTATTTT.

The genes are TRBV7-9 and TRBJ2-3; possibly TRBD2 for D (6 bases). Germline CDR1 SEHNR, CDR2 FQNEAQ (reference sequence). This CDR3 comprises 15 residues. V was clipped by 2 bases and J by 4 bases, with 13 bases between them. The CDR3 loop reads CASSLPERDSDTQYF. CDR3 DNA: TGTGCCAGCAGCTTACCCGAACGGGACTCAGATACGCAGTATTTT.

This clonotype came up many times. This chain connects TRBV20-1 to TRBJ2-3; 13 bases match TRBD2. V was pared by 6 bases and J by 11 bases, with 11 bases of the junction left unmatched. The V gene's germline CDR1 is DFQATT and CDR2 SNEGSKA (reference sequence). This CDR3 region has 14 residues. The CDR3 DNA sequence: TGCAGTGCGCAGACTAGCGGGGGGCTGTATGTGCAGTATTTT. Its translation is CSAQTSGGLYVQYF.

This chain joins TRBV7-6 and TRBJ2-5; the match to TRBD1 covers 10 bases. After removal of 0 bases from V and 4 bases from J, the junction contained 8 bases not matched to a gene. The CDR3 is made up of 17 amino acids. CDR1 is SGHVS, CDR2 FNYEAQ, per germline. The chain's CDR3 is CASSLAVPTGGSETQYF. The CDR3 nucleotides are TGTGCCAGCAGCTTAGCGGTTCCGACAGGGGGCTCAGAGACCCAGTACTTC. The variable domain in full, completed from reference TRBV7-6 and TRBJ2-5, reads GAGVSQSPRYKVTKRGQDVALRCDPISGHVSLYWYRQALGQGPEFLTYFNYEAQQDKSGLPNDRFSAERPEGSISTLTIQRTEQRDSAMYRCASSLAVPTGGSETQYFGPGTRLLVL.

This rearrangement joins TRBV28 to TRBJ1-5; tentatively, D is TRBD1 (5 bases). Germline V lookup: CDR1 MDHEN, CDR2 SYDVKM. V lost 10 bases, J lost 8 bases, and 24 bases lay in between. The CDR3 spans 15 residues. CDR3 nucleotide sequence: TGTGCCACCCTAGGATCCTGGGGGTCGGGAGAGCCCCAGCATTTT. As protein: CATLGSWGSGEPQHF.

The table lists this clonotype with many counts. The chain recombines TRBV27 with TRBJ1-2, with TRBD1 matching 7 bases. V dropped 4 bases and J dropped 4; count of bases not matched to a gene: 9. The CDR3 loop spans 15 amino acids. Germline assignment: CDR1 MNHEY and CDR2 SMNVEV (reference sequence). The CDR3 loop is CASSWGDSGRYGYTF. CDR3 in DNA: TGTGCCAGCAGTTGGGGGGACAGCGGGCGCTATGGCTACACCTTC.

There are a few counts of this clonotype. The gene calls are TRBV28 and TRBJ1-1; D perhaps matches TRBD1 (5 bases). Germline lookup yields CDR1 MDHEN and CDR2 SYDVKM. The CDR3 is made up of 17 amino acids. Trimming removed 1 base from V and 1 base from J, with 16 bases in between. The chain's CDR3 is CASSLFPGPTSNTEAFF. CDR3 DNA: TGTGCCAGCAGTTTATTCCCGGGACCTACTTCGAACACTGAAGCTTTCTTT. Variable domain in full (rest from reference TRBV28 and TRBJ1-1): DVKVTQSSRYLVKRTGEKVFLECVQDMDHENMFWYRQDPGLGLRLIYFSYDVKMKEKGDIPEGYSVSREKKERFSLILESASTNQTSMYLCASSLFPGPTSNTEAFFGQGTRLTVV.

This clonotype occurred many times. The J gene is TRBJ1-2, the V gene TRBV6-5; a weak D match, TRBD1 (6 bases). Germline CDR1 is MNHEY and CDR2 is SVGAGI. V shed 4 bases and J shed 7 bases, with 16 bases lying between them. CDR3 length: 14 amino acids. The CDR3 sequence: CASSSPPGARGYTF. In DNA, the CDR3 is TGTGCCAGCAGTTCCCCCCCGGGGGCGCGTGGCTACACCTTC.

The sample holds a few counts of this clonotype. The chain carries TRBV20-1 and TRBJ2-7; D unresolved. Deletions cut 6 bases from V and 4 bases from J, with 16 bases between. The V gene's germline CDR1 is DFQATT and CDR2 SNEGSKA (reference sequence). The CDR3 has 13 amino acids. The CDR3 coding sequence is TGCAGTGCCCCAGACGGTTCCGGGTACGAGCAGTACTTC. This translates into CSAPDGSGYEQYF.